Listed below are T cell receptor beta chains from one sample, sequenced in a study of glioma-infiltrating T cells. MiXCR, applied by TCRdb to the multiplex PCR reads, yields one record per CDR3 protein. The table lists tens of thousands of distinct CDR3 sequences, around 37% of them singletons. Sequencing was done on a sample of glioma tissue, nonneoplastic brain tissue, or PBMCs (not recorded which). The origin of the receptors is a human donor with low-grade glioma or glioblastoma, undergoing nonglioma brain surgery, or in good health (not recorded which). Both conserved end residues are part of each CDR3. Each record gives: CDR3 DNA, CDR3 protein, CDR3 length, J gene, V gene, D gene, clone size. D genes are given only for firm matches. Expanded clones are given a class, and other clones once, few, many or no size at all.

TGTGCCAGCAGCGTGGGACAGGGCTTCAATGAGCAGTTCTTC | CASSVGQGFNEQFF | 14 | TRBJ2-1 | TRBV5-4 | TRBD1 | many
TGTGCCAGCATCTCGATAGCGGGGGCGGAGACCCAGTACTTC | CASISIAGAETQYF | 14 | TRBJ2-5 | TRBV5-6 | TRBD2 | -
TGTGCCAGCAGCATAGCCCCTGGGACAGATACGCAGTATTTT | CASSIAPGTDTQYF | 14 | TRBJ2-3 | TRBV7-2 | - | many
TGTGCCAGCAGTTTATTTAGCGGGAGGAGCTCCTACAATGAGCAGTTCTTC | CASSLFSGRSSYNEQFF | 17 | TRBJ2-1 | TRBV12-3/TRBV12-4 | TRBD2 | many
TGTGCCAGCAGCGTTCGGGGGTACGGCACAGATACGCAGTATTTT | CASSVRGYGTDTQYF | 15 | TRBJ2-3 | TRBV12-3/TRBV12-4 | - | many
TGTGCCAGCAGTGTCGGGACAGGGGACCGGGGAGCTGTTTTT | CASSVGTGDRGAVF | 14 | TRBJ2-2 | TRBV6-1 | TRBD1 | -
TGCGCCAGCAGCGTTCGAGGGGCGGCTAATGAAAAACTGTTTTTT | CASSVRGAANEKLFF | 15 | TRBJ1-4 | TRBV5-1 | - | many
TGCAGCGTTGTAGAGGGGGCTCTGTACATTCAGTACTTC | CSVVEGALYIQYF | 13 | TRBJ2-4 | TRBV29-1 | TRBD1 | many
TGTGCCAGTAGTAGACAGGGGGTGAACACTGAAGCTTTCTTT | CASSRQGVNTEAFF | 14 | TRBJ1-1 | TRBV19 | TRBD1 | -
TGTGCCAGAAGTGAAATTGGACTGGTCTCCTACAATGAGCAGTTCTTC | CARSEIGLVSYNEQFF | 16 | TRBJ2-1 | TRBV28 | - | -
TGCAGTGCTGTCGACAGGGACAGGCAAAATTCACTTCTCCACTTT | CSAVDRDRQNSLLHF | 15 | TRBJ1-6 | TRBV20-1 | TRBD1 | once
TGCGCCAGCAGTTGGACAGGGGCCAATGAGCAGTTCTTC | CASSWTGANEQFF | 13 | TRBJ2-1 | TRBV5-5 | TRBD1 | -
TGCAGTGCACCCATTTCAGGAACGGGGTACGAGCAGTACTTC | CSAPISGTGYEQYF | 14 | TRBJ2-7 | TRBV20-1 | - | many
TGTGCCAGCATAGAGACAGGGAAAGCAAATACGCAGTATTTC | CASIETGKANTQYF | 14 | TRBJ2-3 | TRBV12-3/TRBV12-4 | TRBD1 | -
TGTGCCAGCAGCCCCGACGGGGGGGGCCCAAAAGATACGCAGTGTTTT | CASSPDGGGPKDTQCF | 16 | TRBJ2-3 | TRBV28 | TRBD2 | -
TGCAGCGAGGCCGGGACTAGCTTATACATTGAGCAGTTCTTC | CSEAGTSLYIEQFF | 14 | TRBJ2-1 | TRBV29-1 | TRBD2 | -
TGTGCCAGCAGCCAAGTGGGAAATAACTATGGCTACACCTTC | CASSQVGNNYGYTF | 14 | TRBJ1-2 | TRBV14 | - | many
TGTGCCACCAGCAGAGCGGCGGGGAGCTACGAGCAGTACTTC | CATSRAAGSYEQYF | 14 | TRBJ2-7 | TRBV15 | - | once
TGTGCCAGCAGGCTCTTAGGGGACTTGAGCTATGAGCAGTTCTTC | CASRLLGDLSYEQFF | 15 | TRBJ2-1 | TRBV6-5 | - | -
TGCAGTGCCAAGCCGGGTCTCGAAACTCAGCCCCAGCATTTT | CSAKPGLETQPQHF | 14 | TRBJ1-5 | TRBV20-1 | - | many
TGTGCCAGCAGTTATTGGCCCCCTCGACTAGCGGGAGGGCCTATGGGTACGCAGTATTTT | CASSYWPPRLAGGPMGTQYF | 20 | TRBJ2-3 | TRBV6-6 | TRBD2 | -
TGTGCCAGCAGCTCACCCCGGGACACAAACCGATTTAATGAAAAACTGTTTTTT | CASSSPRDTNRFNEKLFF | 18 | TRBJ1-4 | TRBV7-8 | - | many
TGTGCCAGCAGGGAGACAGGGAGCACAGATACGCAGTATTTT | CASRETGSTDTQYF | 14 | TRBJ2-3 | TRBV2 | TRBD1 | many
TGCAGTGCTAGCCCTGGGGGGGAATATGGCTACACCTTC | CSASPGGEYGYTF | 13 | TRBJ1-2 | TRBV20-1 | - | -
TGTGCCAGCACCCCGACAGGGTCGAACACCGGGGAGCTGTTTTTT | CASTPTGSNTGELFF | 15 | TRBJ2-2 | TRBV12-3/TRBV12-4 | TRBD1 | few
TGTGCCAGCTCACCACTAGTCAGTGGGGAAAAAAACATTCAGTACTTC | CASSPLVSGEKNIQYF | 16 | TRBJ2-4 | TRBV18 | - | few
TGTGCCAGCAGTCCGTTAGCCCTTACAGGATACAATGAGCAGTTCTTC | CASSPLALTGYNEQFF | 16 | TRBJ2-1 | TRBV7-9 | - | -
TGTGCCAGCAGCGGAGTCGGTACTGAAGCTTTCTTT | CASSGVGTEAFF | 12 | TRBJ1-1 | TRBV7-9 | - | many
TGCAGCGTTAGGGAAGGTCCTAGTTCCTCCTCCTATGGCTACACCTTC | CSVREGPSSSSYGYTF | 16 | TRBJ1-2 | TRBV29-1 | - | many
TGCAGCGCGGACAGGAACACTGAAGCTTTCTTT | CSADRNTEAFF | 11 | TRBJ1-1 | TRBV20-1 | - | many
TGTGCCAGCTCACTCCTAGCGGGAGCGGCCGGGGAGCTGTTTTTT | CASSLLAGAAGELFF | 15 | TRBJ2-2 | TRBV18 | TRBD2 | few
TGTGCCAGCAGTTACAGTTTTGACAACACAGATACGCAGTATTTT | CASSYSFDNTDTQYF | 15 | TRBJ2-3 | TRBV6-2/TRBV6-3 | - | many
TGTGCCAGCAGCCGCGGGGGGAGCTCCTACGAGCAGTACTTC | CASSRGGSSYEQYF | 14 | TRBJ2-7 | TRBV3-1 | TRBD2 | many
TGTGCCAGCAGCCTGAACCGGGACAAGCCCCTACAGCCCCAGCATTTT | CASSLNRDKPLQPQHF | 16 | TRBJ1-5 | TRBV7-3 | - | many
TGTGCCCCCAGGGAAAACTACGAGCAGTACTTC | CAPRENYEQYF | 11 | TRBJ2-7 | TRBV30 | - | -
TGTGCCAGCGGGAGGGATCGCCAAGAGACCCAGGACTTC | CASGRDRQETQDF | 13 | TRBJ2-5 | TRBV7-2 | TRBD2 | -
TGTGTTAGCAGTTACGGGGGACAGGGGTCGAACGAGCAGTACTTC | CVSSYGGQGSNEQYF | 15 | TRBJ2-7 | TRBV6-2/TRBV6-3 | TRBD1 | -
TGTGCCAGCATATGGAACAAGGGAGGGACTGAAGCTTTCTTT | CASIWNKGGTEAFF | 14 | TRBJ1-1 | TRBV2 | - | -
TGCAGTTCTAGTGGGTACAGTAGCAATCAGCCCCAGCATTTT | CSSSGYSSNQPQHF | 14 | TRBJ1-5 | TRBV20-1 | - | -
TGCGCCAGCAGCTTGAAGACCCAAATGGCCTACACTGAAGCTTTCTTT | CASSLKTQMAYTEAFF | 16 | TRBJ1-1 | TRBV5-1 | - | many
TGTGCCAGCAGTGATTTGGCGGATGAGCAGTTCTTC | CASSDLADEQFF | 12 | TRBJ2-1 | TRBV2 | - | many
TGTGCCAGCAGCTACAGGGGGCAGGGCACAGATACGCAGTATTTT | CASSYRGQGTDTQYF | 15 | TRBJ2-3 | TRBV27 | TRBD1 | many
TGTGCCAGTAGGGACCACCAAGAGACCCAGTACTTC | CASRDHQETQYF | 12 | TRBJ2-5 | TRBV19 | - | few
TGTGCCAGCAGCGAGGGACAGGGGGCCTACACCGGGGAGCTGTTTTTT | CASSEGQGAYTGELFF | 16 | TRBJ2-2 | TRBV7-3 | TRBD1 | many
TGCGCCAGCAGCGTCTTGGGGACCTCCTACGAGCAGTACTTC | CASSVLGTSYEQYF | 14 | TRBJ2-7 | TRBV5-1 | - | many
TGCGCCAGCAGCCCTCTAGCGGGAGGCCCGCAGTATTTT | CASSPLAGGPQYF | 13 | TRBJ2-3 | TRBV4-1 | TRBD2 | -
TGCAGTGCCATTGGACTAGCTTCCAATGAGCAGTTCTTC | CSAIGLASNEQFF | 13 | TRBJ2-1 | TRBV20-1 | TRBD2 | many
TGTGCCAGTAGACTCCGGGACAGGTCAGATACGCAGTATTTT | CASRLRDRSDTQYF | 14 | TRBJ2-3 | TRBV19 | TRBD1 | many